These T cell receptor beta chains were read from a single sample in a study of blood T cell repertoires in COVID-19. TCRdb's table, derived via immunoSEQ multiplex PCR, lists solely in-frame clones and lacks some. The sample contains around 250,000 clones, more than 70% of which appear only once. Sequenced sample: peripheral blood. These receptors originate from a man aged 35-49 years with active or convalescent COVID-19. Each CDR3 is given with its conserved first and last residue. D genes are given only for firm matches. Where a row states a size, it is once, few, many or the class of an expanded clone; other rows omit it.

>TRBV7-9|TRBJ1-6|TRBD1|-
CASSLKGQGNSPLHF
TGTGCCAGCAGCTTAAAGGGACAGGGGAATTCACCCCTCCACTTT
>TRBV19|TRBJ2-7|TRBD1|-
CASRGTGLDEQYF
TGTGCCAGTAGGGGGACAGGACTCGACGAGCAGTACTTC
>TRBV6-5|TRBJ1-2|TRBD1|once
CASRSGQGFYTF
TGTGCCAGCAGGTCGGGACAGGGGTTCTACACCTTC
>TRBV14|TRBJ2-3|-|-
CASSPLVGRDSTDTQYF
TGTGCCAGCAGCCCACTCGTGGGGAGAGACAGCACAGATACGCAGTATTTT
>TRBV20-1|TRBJ2-3|TRBD2|few
CSASLAGERADTQYF
TGCAGTGCTAGTCTAGCGGGAGAACGAGCAGATACGCAGTATTTT
>TRBV11-3|TRBJ2-7|-|-
CASSLDLGAASSYEQYF
TGTGCCAGCAGCTTGGACCTGGGGGCGGCTTCCTCCTACGAGCAGTACTTC
>TRBV28|TRBJ2-5|-|-
CASSYPGYQETQYF
TGTGCCAGCAGTTACCCAGGCTACCAAGAGACCCAGTACTTC
>TRBV6-5|TRBJ2-1|-|-
CASSPRLVLDEQFF
TGTGCCAGCAGTCCAAGACTAGTTCTCGATGAGCAGTTCTTC
>TRBV27|TRBJ2-1|TRBD2|once
CASSLAGGVSNEQFF
TGTGCCAGCAGTTTAGCGGGAGGGGTCTCCAATGAGCAGTTCTTC
>TRBV30|TRBJ1-1|-|-
CAWSRENTEAFF
TGTGCCTGGAGTCGGGAGAACACTGAAGCTTTCTTT
>TRBV6-5|TRBJ1-2|-|-
CASMPGRNYGYTF
TGTGCCAGCATGCCGGGGAGGAACTATGGCTACACCTTC
>TRBV7-8|TRBJ1-1|-|-
CASSLAWEGSTEAFF
TGTGCCAGCAGCTTAGCTTGGGAGGGGAGTACTGAAGCTTTCTTT
>TRBV7-9|TRBJ1-1|-|-
CASSLGRGADTEAFF
TGTGCCAGCAGCTTAGGGCGGGGAGCGGACACTGAAGCTTTCTTT
>TRBV6-5|TRBJ1-2|-|-
CASSYAPGVSGYTF
TGTGCCAGCAGTTACGCCCCAGGGGTGTCGGGCTACACCTTC
>TRBV7-8|TRBJ1-2|TRBD1|-
CASSDQTGKYGYTF
TGTGCCAGCAGCGATCAGACAGGGAAGTATGGCTACACCTTC
>TRBV19|TRBJ2-7|-|once
CASRQGPVGYEQYF
TGTGCCAGTAGACAGGGTCCGGTGGGCTACGAGCAGTACTTC
>TRBV27|TRBJ1-2|-|-
CASSALTGTYGYTF
TGTGCCAGCAGTGCCCTGACAGGAACCTATGGCTACACCTTC
>TRBV24-1|TRBJ2-7|TRBD1|-
CATSDPGQGSDEQYF
TGTGCCACCAGTGACCCGGGACAGGGTAGTGACGAGCAGTACTTC
>TRBV4-2|TRBJ1-2|-|-
CASSQDGGRWSYGYTF
TGTGCCAGCAGCCAAGACGGAGGACGGTGGAGCTATGGCTACACCTTC
>TRBV6-5|TRBJ2-1|TRBD2|-
CASSYASGPYNEQFF
TGTGCCAGCAGTTACGCTAGCGGTCCCTACAATGAGCAGTTCTTC
>TRBV27|TRBJ2-5|TRBD1|-
CASSTGTGRETQYF
TGTGCCAGCAGTACCGGGACAGGTAGAGAGACCCAGTACTTC
>TRBV6-2/TRBV6-3|TRBJ1-5|-|-
CASSYYGTTGHQPQHF
TGTGCCAGCAGTTACTACGGAACAACAGGGCACCAGCCCCAGCATTTT
>TRBV19|TRBJ1-5|TRBD1|few
CASTPRTGEVGQPQHF
TGTGCCAGTACACCCAGGACAGGGGAGGTAGGACAGCCCCAGCATTTT
>TRBV19|TRBJ1-1|-|-
CASSKQEGTEAFF
TGTGCCAGTAGTAAACAGGAGGGCACTGAAGCTTTCTTT
>TRBV12-5|TRBJ1-5|-|once
CASGLVLSREQGPQHF
TGTGCTAGTGGTTTGGTTTTGTCCAGGGAACAGGGGCCCCAGCATTTT
>TRBV24-1|TRBJ1-2|TRBD1|-
CATSDPTGGYGYTF
TGTGCCACCAGTGATCCTACAGGGGGCTATGGCTACACCTTC
>TRBV24-1|TRBJ2-3|-|-
CATQRPSTDTQYF
TGTGCCACTCAGAGGCCCAGCACAGATACGCAGTATTTT